This T cell receptor (beta chain) emerged from a study of OX40 agonist ivuxolimab in advanced cancers. Whole-study context: Patients were 65% to 85% male with ages about 23 to 90, mean about 60. Allowance was made for prior anti-PD-1, anti-PD-L1 or anti-CTLA-4 therapy, and 40% to 45% had some.

Produced via immunoSEQ multiplex PCR; TCRdb's table is partial and in-frame only. The profile shows some 80,000 clones, roughly 90% of them singletons. In germline, CDR1 is PRHDT, CDR2 FYEKMQ (reference sequence). This CDR3 region has 16 residues. Losses at the gene ends were 1 base for V and 5 bases for J; bases not matched to a gene: 7. Source: CD4+ or CD8+ T cells sorted from blood, taken in a trial of the OX40 agonist ivuxolimab. The chain recombines TRBV13 with TRBJ1-1; 10 nucleotides match TRBD1. The clonotype was recovered from an adult with an advanced solid tumor such as melanoma, head and neck, liver or kidney cancer. DNA of the CDR3: TGTGCCAGCAGCTTAGTCTTCCGGACAGGGGGTACTGAAGCTTTCTTT. Protein product: CASSLVFRTGGTEAFF.